These T cell receptor beta chains were read from a single sample in a study of CD8 T cells in ankylosing spondylitis. TCRdb independently ran MiXCR on the 5' RACE reads; one entry per CDR3 protein. The table shows 200,000 to 300,000 distinct CDR3 sequences, with 20% to 30% occurring only once. Sequenced: blood, either unsorted or a sorted T cell fraction (not recorded which). The receptors shown here come from a male donor with ankylosing spondylitis or in good health (not recorded which). Each CDR3 is given with its conserved first and last residue. The D gene is left open where the match is weak. Clone size is not always given. Where it is, it says once, few, many or a class for expanded clones.

D	size	V	J	CDR3	DNA
.	.	TRBV20-1	TRBJ2-3	CSARSWGNTQYF	TGCAGTGCTAGATCCTGGGGGAATACGCAGTATTTT
.	.	TRBV10-3	TRBJ2-2	CAIGTSYTGELFF	TGTGCCATCGGTACTAGCTACACCGGGGAGCTGTTTTTT
.	.	TRBV20-1	TRBJ2-1	CSATTGVWEQFF	TGCAGTGCTACCACGGGGGTTTGGGAGCAGTTCTTC
.	.	TRBV7-6	TRBJ2-3	CASSLDRSIHTQYF	TGTGCCAGCAGCTTAGATAGGTCGATTCATACGCAGTATTTT
TRBD1	many	TRBV12-3/TRBV12-4	TRBJ2-3	CASSPNRGGTDTQYF	TGTGCCAGCAGTCCGAACAGGGGCGGCACAGATACGCAGTATTTT
.	few	TRBV20-1	TRBJ2-5	CRAPGTNQETQYF	TGCAGGGCTCCCGGCACTAACCAAGAGACCCAGTACTTC
.	few	TRBV6-6	TRBJ1-1	CASSHYFTGEAFF	TGTGCCAGCAGCCATTACTTCACAGGTGAAGCTTTCTTT
TRBD1	.	TRBV27	TRBJ1-2	CASTTSQGAWGYTF	TGTGCCAGCACCACTTCACAGGGGGCTTGGGGCTACACCTTC
.	few	TRBV12-3/TRBV12-4	TRBJ2-7	CASSLTGAEQYF	TGTGCCAGCAGTTTGACAGGAGCCGAGCAGTACTTC
.	many	TRBV12-3/TRBV12-4	TRBJ1-3	CASKGQLRGNTIYF	TGTGCCAGCAAAGGACAGCTCCGAGGAAACACCATATATTTT
.	many	TRBV12-3/TRBV12-4	TRBJ2-3	CASSRLVSTDTQYF	TGTGCCAGCAGCCGATTGGTTAGCACAGATACGCAGTATTTT
.	.	TRBV20-1	TRBJ2-7	CSASDGLASYEQYF	TGCAGTGCCTCAGACGGGCTCGCATCCTACGAGCAGTACTTC
.	.	TRBV20-1	TRBJ2-3	CSASGHRTDTQYF	TGCAGTGCTAGTGGACACAGAACAGATACGCAGTATTTT
.	.	TRBV15	TRBJ2-7	CATRHSMGVYEQYF	TGTGCCACCAGACACTCCATGGGGGTTTACGAGCAGTACTTC
.	many	TRBV29-1	TRBJ2-1	CSVFAVEQFF	TGCAGCGTTTTTGCGGTTGAGCAGTTCTTC
.	.	TRBV12-3/TRBV12-4	TRBJ1-6	CASSLNTVNNSPLHF	TGTGCCAGCAGTCTGAATACCGTTAATAATTCACCCCTCCACTTT
.	.	TRBV5-4	TRBJ1-2	CASSSRTEANYGYTF	TGTGCCAGCAGCTCGAGGACAGAAGCTAACTATGGCTACACCTTC
TRBD1	many	TRBV11-3	TRBJ2-2	CASSSRGTGFPGELFF	TGTGCCAGCAGCTCCCGCGGGACAGGGTTCCCCGGGGAGCTGTTTTTT
.	many	TRBV20-1	TRBJ2-7	CSARGPGEQYF	TGCAGTGCTAGAGGTCCGGGCGAGCAGTACTTC
.	.	TRBV29-1	TRBJ2-3	CSVEVRATDTQYF	TGCAGCGTTGAGGTCCGAGCCACAGATACGCAGTATTTT
.	many	TRBV7-6	TRBJ2-7	CASSLGTERLTSYEQYF	TGTGCCAGCAGCTTAGGGACCGAAAGATTAACATCCTACGAGCAGTACTTC
.	.	TRBV24-1	TRBJ2-2	CATSDSVRTGSTGELFF	TGTGCCACCAGTGACTCGGTCAGGACGGGGAGCACCGGGGAGCTGTTTTTT
.	.	TRBV3-1	TRBJ1-2	CASSQGGSYGYTF	TGTGCCAGCAGCCAAGGGGGTAGCTATGGCTACACCTTC
.	many	TRBV4-1	TRBJ2-7	CASSFRTERYEQYF	TGCGCCAGCAGCTTCCGGACAGAGAGGTACGAGCAGTACTTC
.	few	TRBV10-2	TRBJ2-7	CASSHKILQGYEQYF	TGCGCCAGCAGTCACAAAATCCTACAGGGATACGAGCAGTACTTC
.	many	TRBV15	TRBJ1-1	CATSRDLNTEAFF	TGTGCCACCAGCAGAGACTTGAACACTGAAGCTTTCTTT
.	many	TRBV20-1	TRBJ1-6	CSADGGINSPLHF	TGCAGTGCTGACGGGGGGATTAATTCACCCCTCCACTTT
.	many	TRBV29-1	TRBJ1-2	CSVGQNYGYTF	TGCAGCGTCGGACAGAACTATGGCTACACCTTC
.	.	TRBV20-1	TRBJ2-7	CSARLIGESYEQYF	TGCAGTGCTAGGCTTATCGGGGAAAGCTACGAGCAGTACTTC
TRBD2	many	TRBV12-3/TRBV12-4	TRBJ2-1	CASTPGLRSYNEQFF	TGTGCCAGCACCCCGGGACTAAGATCCTACAATGAGCAGTTCTTC
.	.	TRBV6-1	TRBJ1-5	CASRKGDNQPQHF	TGTGCCAGCAGGAAGGGAGACAATCAGCCCCAGCATTTT
TRBD1	.	TRBV15	TRBJ2-5	CATSTPRTGGFETQYF	TGTGCCACCAGCACCCCTCGGACAGGGGGCTTTGAGACCCAGTACTTC
TRBD1	.	TRBV6-4	TRBJ2-2	CASSEQGYTGELFF	TGTGCCAGCTCGGAACAGGGGTACACCGGGGAGCTGTTTTTT
TRBD2	.	TRBV27	TRBJ2-1	CASSLQGLAYNEQFF	TGTGCCAGCAGTTTACAGGGACTAGCGTACAATGAGCAGTTCTTC
.	.	TRBV7-3	TRBJ2-3	CASSFRANADTQYF	TGTGCCAGCAGCTTTAGGGCTAATGCAGATACGCAGTATTTT
.	few	TRBV20-1	TRBJ2-5	CSARVTVRETQYF	TGCAGTGCCAGAGTGACGGTGAGAGAGACCCAGTACTTC
.	.	TRBV20-1	TRBJ1-2	CSARDPRGANYGYTF	TGCAGTGCTAGAGATCCTCGGGGGGCTAACTATGGCTACACCTTC
.	many	TRBV7-9	TRBJ1-1	CASSAYLDTEAFF	TGTGCCAGCTCAGCTTACTTAGACACTGAAGCTTTCTTT
.	.	TRBV20-1	TRBJ2-5	CSATDTFPETQYF	TGCAGTGCTACGGACACCTTCCCAGAGACCCAGTACTTC
.	many	TRBV12-3/TRBV12-4	TRBJ2-2	CASGPPNTGELFF	TGTGCCAGCGGTCCTCCGAACACCGGGGAGCTGTTTTTT
.	few	TRBV18	TRBJ1-6	CALERADSPLHF	TGTGCCCTGGAACGGGCGGATTCACCCCTCCACTTT
.	few	TRBV10-3	TRBJ1-2	CAISVEGRDGYTF	TGTGCCATCAGTGTTGAAGGGCGGGATGGCTACACCTTC
.	many	TRBV20-1	TRBJ2-7	CSATHEQGISYEQYF	TGCAGTGCTACGCATGAACAGGGAATCTCCTACGAGCAGTACTTC
TRBD1	.	TRBV12-3/TRBV12-4	TRBJ2-2	CASRSGGAYTGELFF	TGTGCCAGCAGATCAGGGGGCGCGTACACCGGGGAGCTGTTTTTT
.	.	TRBV12-3/TRBV12-4	TRBJ2-1	CASSREHEQFF	TGTGCCAGCAGTCGAGAGCATGAGCAGTTCTTC
TRBD2	.	TRBV7-6	TRBJ2-7	CASSKGLAGNSYEQYF	TGTGCCAGCAGCAAGGGACTAGCGGGGAACTCCTACGAGCAGTACTTC
.	.	TRBV4-2	TRBJ2-1	CASSPTPDRNEQFF	TGTGCCAGCAGCCCTACGCCGGACCGGAATGAGCAGTTCTTC
.	many	TRBV27	TRBJ2-5	CAPNGAALQETQYF	TGTGCCCCCAACGGGGCAGCGCTACAAGAGACCCAGTACTTC
.	.	TRBV20-1	TRBJ1-5	CSAISRVIGNQPQHF	TGCAGTGCTATAAGTCGCGTAATCGGCAATCAGCCCCAGCATTTT
.	.	TRBV15	TRBJ2-5	CATSRDTSRGETQYF	TGTGCCACCAGCAGAGATACGTCCAGGGGAGAGACCCAGTACTTC
.	.	TRBV20-1	TRBJ2-2	CSAADRQGLTGELFF	TGCAGTGCTGCCGACAGACAGGGACTCACCGGGGAGCTGTTTTTT
.	few	TRBV29-1	TRBJ2-1	CSGRETTPNEQFF	TGCAGCGGTCGGGAGACAACACCCAATGAGCAGTTCTTC
.	.	TRBV20-1	TRBJ2-4	CSAAGLAKNIQYF	TGCAGTGCTGCCGGACTAGCCAAAAACATTCAGTACTTC